A single sample gave rise to the 21 T cell receptor beta chains below, sequenced in a study of beta chain features in type 1 diabetes listed by TCRdb under 2018. The receptor library was made with the immunoSEQ multiplex PCR assay. The High Capacity cDNA Reverse Transcription Kit was used to reverse transcribe all of the isolated RNA, meaning that expressed TCRB transcripts were what got sequenced. TCRdb obtained this table from immuneACCESS and retained in-frame rearrangements with V and J assigned. These tables miss some clones; where compared with another copy, unresolved V genes account for less than half of the shortfall, and the remainder is unexplained. The sample profile shows approximately 380,000 clones; roughly 16% of them were found once. 0.019% of the sample lies in the top ten. The sample consisted of naive CD4+ T cells from blood. Explained via the paper, the cell subset or site label denotes: true naive CD4+ T cells. All receptors derive from a woman under 30 in good health.

This clone has only a few counts. This chain uses TRBV2 with TRBJ2-7; D is possibly TRBD2 (6 bases). The germline V and J ends were trimmed by 7 bases and 0 bases, with 19 bases remaining between them. CDR3 length: 16 residues. Germline lookup yields CDR1 SNHLY and CDR2 FYNNEI. The CDR3 bases are TGTGCCAGCAATGATCAAATAGCGGTAAGCTCCTACGAGCAGTACTTC. It is translated as CASNDQIAVSSYEQYF.

This sequence joins TRBV4-2 and TRBJ1-1, with D maybe TRBD1 (5 bases). Trimming took 4 bases from V and 4 from J, leaving 16 bases between them. The CDR3 is 15 amino acids. Looked up from germline, CDR1 is LGHNA and CDR2 is YNFKEQ. DNA of the CDR3: TGTGCCAGCAGCCTCTACTCGGGGGAAGGCACTGAAGCTTTCTTT. Encoded protein: CASSLYSGEGTEAFF.

This clone was counted only a few times. The J gene is TRBJ2-7, the V gene TRBV20-1; maybe TRBD2 (5 bases). Trimming shortened V by 7 bases and J by 6 bases, and 13 bases separated the two germline ends. Germline CDR1 is DFQATT and CDR2 is SNEGSKA (reference sequence). The CDR3 spans 11 residues. The CDR3 here is CSEAGLVEQYF. As DNA, the CDR3 is TGCAGTGAAGCAGGACTCGTCGAGCAGTACTTC.

This chain uses TRBV5-1 with TRBJ2-1, with 7 bases lining up with TRBD2. The CDR3 spans 15 residues. V shed 2 bases, J shed 8 bases, and the junction held 10 bases outside the gene matches. Germline CDR1 SGHRS, CDR2 YFSETQ. The CDR3 DNA sequence: TGCGCCAGCAGCTTTAGATTGACTAGCACCGATGAGCAGTTCTTC. This encodes CASSFRLTSTDEQFF.

Only a few counts were recorded for this clone. The chain couples TRBV29-1 to TRBJ2-5; no reliable D call. There are 12 residues in the CDR3. The V and J ends lost 6 bases and 3 bases respectively, with 11 bases between them. CDR1 SQVTM and CDR2 ANQGSEA come from the germline V gene. The CDR3 spells CSVDISEETQYF. The CDR3, as DNA: TGCAGCGTAGACATATCCGAAGAGACCCAGTACTTC.

This clone was observed a handful of times. J is TRBJ1-4 and V is TRBV7-9, with 10 bases that match TRBD1. The length of the CDR3 is 14 residues. The ends lost 5 bases at V and 5 bases at J; junction bases unmatched: 2. Germline CDR1 reads SEHNR; CDR2 reads FQNEAQ (reference sequence). In nucleotides, the CDR3 is TGTGCCAGCAGCCTGGACAGGGGGAATGAAAAACTGTTTTTT. Translation: CASSLDRGNEKLFF.

The chain couples TRBV28 to TRBJ2-5, with 10 bases identical to TRBD2. With 6 bases clipped from V and 5 bases from J, the junction kept 9 bases outside the gene matches. This CDR3 is built from 15 residues. CDR1 and CDR2 from the germline V gene are MDHEN and SYDVKM. For the CDR3, the DNA is TGTGCCAGCAGCCAAGCGGGAGGGCCGAGGGAGACCCAGTACTTC. Amino acids: CASSQAGGPRETQYF.

The rearrangement links TRBV7-3 to TRBJ2-5; tentative D call: TRBD1 (6 bases). The CDR3 contains 15 residues. Per the germline V gene, CDR1 is SGHTA and CDR2 is FQGTGA. V dropped 3 bases and J dropped 6 bases, with 17 bases sitting between them. The CDR3 sequence is CASSLDSQGLKTQYF. In DNA, the CDR3 is TGTGCCAGCAGCTTGGACAGTCAAGGGCTAAAGACCCAGTACTTC.

The chain links TRBV29-1 to TRBJ2-2, with 7 bases fitting TRBD2. The V gene's germline CDR1 is SQVTM and CDR2 ANQGSEA. V was clipped by 4 bases and J by 1 base; unmatched bases: 3. There are 14 residues in the CDR3. The chain's CDR3 is CSVGAGVNTGELFF. The DNA of the CDR3 is TGCAGCGTTGGGGCGGGGGTGAACACCGGGGAGCTGTTTTTT.

This clone was counted a few times. The V and J genes are TRBV5-1 and TRBJ2-1; tentatively, D is TRBD1 (5 bases). V was clipped by 10 bases and J by 4 bases, with 15 bases between them. This CDR3 spans 13 amino acids. Germline CDR1 SGHRS, CDR2 YFSETQ. The DNA for the CDR3 is TGCGCCTCAGCTTGGGCAGGGTACAATGAGCAGTTCTTC. Translated, it gives CASAWAGYNEQFF.

The CDR3 sequence is CSVEDGTANLYYGYTF. The DNA for the CDR3 is TGCAGCGTTGAAGACGGGACAGCCAACCTCTACTATGGCTACACCTTC. The chain uses TRBV29-1 and TRBJ1-2; 7 bases agree with TRBD1. CDR3 length: 16 amino acids. Unmatched junction bases numbered 10, after V lost 0 bases and J lost 3 bases. Germline assignment: CDR1 SQVTM and CDR2 ANQGSEA.

The chain joins TRBV5-5 to TRBJ2-1, with D possibly TRBD2 on 6 matching bases. V was shortened by 6 bases and J by 8 bases, with 15 bases between the two germline ends. From germline, CDR1 is SGHKS and CDR2 YYEKEE (reference sequence). The CDR3 is 13 residues long. The chain's CDR3 is CASILIGGDEQFF. The DNA for the CDR3 is TGTGCCAGCATCCTCATCGGGGGTGATGAGCAGTTCTTC.

V and J are TRBV13 and TRBJ1-2; the match to TRBD1 covers 9 bases. The CDR3 runs to 12 residues. Per germline, CDR1 PRHDT and CDR2 FYEKMQ (reference sequence). J gave up 8 bases and V 5 bases, and 3 bases lay outside the gene matches. CDR3 loop: CASSLDRGGYTF. The DNA of the CDR3 is TGTGCCAGCAGCCTGGACAGGGGCGGCTACACCTTC.

The chain carries TRBV19 and TRBJ2-7; 7 bases agree with TRBD1. Losses at the gene ends were 3 bases for V and 2 bases for J; bases not matched to a gene: 7. CDR3 length: 15 amino acids. Germline CDR1 is LNHDA and CDR2 is SQIVND (reference sequence). For the CDR3, the DNA is TGTGCCAGTAGTATTCGGCCAGGGGGAACCTACGAGCAGTACTTC. Protein sequence: CASSIRPGGTYEQYF.

This clone was counted a few times. The chain employs TRBV28 and TRBJ2-1; the D gene is possibly TRBD1 (6 bases). V was cut by 4 bases and J by 3 bases, with 7 bases left in between. CDR1 is MDHEN, CDR2 SYDVKM, per germline. The CDR3 totals 13 residues. In nucleotides, the CDR3 is TGTGCCAGCAGTTCAGGGGTCTACAATGAGCAGTTCTTC. It encodes CASSSGVYNEQFF.

The chain joins TRBV30 to TRBJ2-3; D not certain. Per the germline V gene, CDR1 is GTSNPN and CDR2 is SVGIG (reference sequence). The V end lost 3 bases, the J end lost 4 bases, and 5 bases lay between the germline ends. There are 11 residues in the CDR3. The CDR3 loop is CAWSSADTQYF. As DNA, the CDR3 is TGTGCCTGGAGCTCTGCAGATACGCAGTATTTT.

CDR3 nucleotides: TGTGCGGGCGGGAGGGATATGGAGACCCAGTACTTC. Residues: CAGGRDMETQYF. The chain combines TRBV7-9 with TRBJ2-5; 9 positions match TRBD2. The germline V gene encodes CDR1 SEHNR and CDR2 FQNEAQ (reference sequence). This CDR3 spans 12 amino acids.

This clone was seen more than once but under ten times. The rearrangement links TRBV7-2 to TRBJ2-5; TRBD1 might be the D (6 bases). In germline, CDR1 is SGHTA, CDR2 FQGNSA. The CDR3 loop spans 13 amino acids. Trimming shortened V by 5 bases and J by 2 bases, and 9 bases separated the two germline ends. In DNA form, the CDR3 reads TGTGCCAGCAGCCCTGGACAGCAAGAGACCCAGTACTTC. It yields the protein CASSPGQQETQYF.

The V and J genes are TRBV5-6 and TRBJ1-2; D possibly corresponds to TRBD1 (5 bases). The germline CDR1 and CDR2 sequences are SGHDT and YYEEEE. The CDR3 totals 14 residues. Deletions cut 4 bases from V and 2 bases from J, with 12 bases between. The chain's CDR3 is CASSVSRVNYGYTF. In nucleotides, the CDR3 is TGTGCCAGCAGCGTGAGCAGGGTCAACTATGGCTACACCTTC.

This clone was seen a handful of times. The rearrangement uses TRBV7-2 and TRBJ2-7; D perhaps matches TRBD2 (5 bases). CDR1 and CDR2 (germline): SGHTA, FQGNSA. V was trimmed by 3 bases and J by 5 bases, leaving 14 bases between them. This CDR3 spans 14 amino acids. CDR3: CASSLIRAAHEQYF. The CDR3 region has the DNA TGTGCCAGCAGCTTGATCAGAGCGGCCCACGAGCAGTACTTC.

The chain links TRBV29-1 to TRBJ2-3; TRBD2 agrees at 12 bases. From germline, CDR1 is SQVTM and CDR2 ANQGSEA. V gave up 3 bases and J gave up 8 bases; unmatched junction bases: 12. The CDR3 is made up of 16 amino acids. CDR3 sequence: CSVDTWRLAGAGTQYF. CDR3 in DNA: TGCAGCGTTGACACCTGGAGACTAGCGGGAGCGGGTACGCAGTATTTT.